This TCR beta chain originates from a study of identical twins. The CDR3 is 17 residues long. Trimming took 3 bases from V and 4 from J; bases not matched to a gene: 4. TCRdb re-called the 5' RACE reads through MiXCR, storing one row per CDR3 protein. The sample includes over 200,000 distinct CDR3 sequences, 5.5% to 7.5% of them seen just once. With no exceptions, donors were healthy Caucasians. This same sample was also taken into another study, of T cells expressing NK-cell markers. That study adds: TCR beta repertoires came from sorted CD3+CD56+NKG2C+, CD3+CD56+NKG2C- and CD3+CD56-NKG2C+ T cells. More than five donors showed dominant NKG2C+ clonotypes comprising about 1.0-7.0% of their CD8+ T cells. These clonotypes also led the CD3+CD56-NKG2C+ fraction in a few donors.

J is TRBJ2-2 and V is TRBV12-3 or TRBV12-4, with 14 positions matching TRBD2. The sequencing sample was made of CD8+ T cells sorted from blood. This TCR was sampled from a woman aged 18-29 years in good health. CDR3 sequence: CASSLKGLAGATGELFF. CDR3 DNA sequence: TGTGCCAGCAGTTTGAAGGGACTAGCGGGAGCCACCGGGGAGCTGTTTTTT.